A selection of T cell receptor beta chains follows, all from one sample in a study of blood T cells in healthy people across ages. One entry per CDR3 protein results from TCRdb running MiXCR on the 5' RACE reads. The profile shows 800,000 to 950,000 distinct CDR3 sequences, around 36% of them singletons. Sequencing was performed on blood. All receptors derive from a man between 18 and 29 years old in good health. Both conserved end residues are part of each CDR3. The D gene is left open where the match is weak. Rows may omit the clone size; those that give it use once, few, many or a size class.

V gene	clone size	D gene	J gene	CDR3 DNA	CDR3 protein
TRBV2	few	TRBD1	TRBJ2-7	TGTGCCAGCAGAGGGACAGGGGGCGGCGAGCAGTACTTC	CASRGTGGGEQYF
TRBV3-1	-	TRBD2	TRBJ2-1	TGTGCCAGCAGCCAGGCCGGGACTAGGCAGTTCTTC	CASSQAGTRQFF
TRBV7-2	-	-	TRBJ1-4	TGTGCCAGCAGCTTGGGCAACTCTAATGAAAAACTGTTTTTT	CASSLGNSNEKLFF
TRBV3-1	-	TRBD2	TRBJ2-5	TGTGCCAGCAGCCCTGTCATAGCGGGGGAAGAGACCCAGTACTTC	CASSPVIAGEETQYF
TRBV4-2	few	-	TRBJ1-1	TGTGCCAGCAGCCCCCGCTTAGGGGATACTACCACTGAAGCTTTCTTT	CASSPRLGDTTTEAFF
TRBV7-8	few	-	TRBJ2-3	TGTGCCAGCAGCTTACGTATCGTGGGGCAGGGTGCAGATACGCAGTATTTT	CASSLRIVGQGADTQYF
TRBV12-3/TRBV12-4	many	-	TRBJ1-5	TGTGCCAGCAGTACCCGGGGGAGCAATCAGCCCCAGCATTTT	CASSTRGSNQPQHF
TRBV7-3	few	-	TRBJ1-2	TGTGCCAGCGGATCACAGGGTTCGGATGGCTACACCTTC	CASGSQGSDGYTF
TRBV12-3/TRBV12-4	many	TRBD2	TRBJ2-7	TGTGCCAGCAGTTCCCCAGAGCGGGACTACGAGCAGTACTTC	CASSSPERDYEQYF
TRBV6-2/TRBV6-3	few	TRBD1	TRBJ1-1	TGTGCCAGCAGTTCCCGGGACAGGGGCGATCGAGCTTTCTTT	CASSSRDRGDRAFF
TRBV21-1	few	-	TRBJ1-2	TGTGCCAGCAGCAATTTAGTGGCCTGGTGGTGGAGGGGCTACACCTTC	CASSNLVAWWWRGYTF
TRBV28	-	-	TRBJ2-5	TGTGCCAGCAGTCCGGAGGGACGAAGGGAGACCCAGTACTTC	CASSPEGRRETQYF
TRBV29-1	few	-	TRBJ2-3	TGCAGCGTTGAAGCGGGGCGAATGATCACAGATACGCAGTATTTT	CSVEAGRMITDTQYF
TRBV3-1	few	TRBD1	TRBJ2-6	TGTGCCAGCAGCCCGCGCCCTACAGGGGCTCTTTCTGGGGCCAACGTCCTGACTTTC	CASSPRPTGALSGANVLTF
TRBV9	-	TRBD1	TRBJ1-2	TGTGCCAGCAGCGTAGAACCCCCCGCGACAGGGGGAAGCTATGGCTACACCTTC	CASSVEPPATGGSYGYTF
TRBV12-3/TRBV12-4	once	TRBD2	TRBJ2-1	TGTGCCAGCAGTTTCCGGACTAGCGGCGACAATGAGCAGTTCTTC	CASSFRTSGDNEQFF
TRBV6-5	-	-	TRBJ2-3	TGTGCCAGCAGTTACACGGCCAGGGAGTACGTCCCAGATACGCAGTATTTT	CASSYTAREYVPDTQYF
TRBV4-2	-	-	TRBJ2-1	TGTGCCAGCAGCCAAGAGAGGACAAACAATGAGCAGTTCTTC	CASSQERTNNEQFF
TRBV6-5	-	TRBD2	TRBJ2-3	TGTGCCAGCAGGTGGAGGGAGCGGGGACGCACAGATACGCAGTATTTT	CASRWRERGRTDTQYF
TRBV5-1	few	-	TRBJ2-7	TGCGCCAGCAAGGGGATGGGGTACAATGAGCAGTACTTC	CASKGMGYNEQYF
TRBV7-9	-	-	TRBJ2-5	TGTGCCAGCAGCTTAGAGGAGGCGAAGACCCAGTACTTC	CASSLEEAKTQYF
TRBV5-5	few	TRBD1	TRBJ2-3	TGTGCCAGCAGCTCCATACCAATCCCGGGACAGCGCACAGATACGCAGTATTTT	CASSSIPIPGQRTDTQYF
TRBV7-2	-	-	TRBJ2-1	TGTGCCAGCAGCCCGGGGACTCGTATCAGTAATGAGCAGTTCTTC	CASSPGTRISNEQFF
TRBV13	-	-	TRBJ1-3	TGTGCCAGCAGCTTCAACGGAGAATCGGGAAACACCATATATTTT	CASSFNGESGNTIYF
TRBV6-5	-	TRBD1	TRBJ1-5	TGTGCCAGCAGACCCGGACAGGGGTGGAATCAGCCCCAGCATTTT	CASRPGQGWNQPQHF
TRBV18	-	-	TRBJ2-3	TGTGCCAGCTCGGACGTCCTAATCACAGATACGCAGTATTTT	CASSDVLITDTQYF
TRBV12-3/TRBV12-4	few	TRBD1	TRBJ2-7	TGTGCCCTCAGGACAGGGCCCAGCAATGAGCAGTACTTC	CALRTGPSNEQYF
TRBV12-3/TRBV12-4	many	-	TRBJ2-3	TGTGCCAGCAGTTTATCGGGTTTCACAGATACGCAGTATTTT	CASSLSGFTDTQYF
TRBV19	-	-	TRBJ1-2	TGTGCCAGTAGGGCCAGGGCTGGCTACACCTTC	CASRARAGYTF
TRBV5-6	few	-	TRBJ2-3	TGTGCCAGCAGCCCCCCCGCGGGCGGACCTATTCTTCGTACGCAGTATTTT	CASSPPAGGPILRTQYF
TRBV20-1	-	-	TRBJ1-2	TGCAGTGCTTGGACACAACTCTATGGCTACACCTTC	CSAWTQLYGYTF
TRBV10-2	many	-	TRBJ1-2	TGCGCCAGCAGTGACTCGGGGAACTATGGCTACACCTTC	CASSDSGNYGYTF
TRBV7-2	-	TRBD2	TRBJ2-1	TGTGCCAGCAGCTCGGCGGGACTAGTTTCCCAAAGTGAGCAGTTCTTC	CASSSAGLVSQSEQFF
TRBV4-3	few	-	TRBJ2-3	TGCGCCAGCAGCCAAGAGTGGCGGGATACGCAGTATTTT	CASSQEWRDTQYF
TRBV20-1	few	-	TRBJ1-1	TGCAGTACCCCTAGGATCCGGCCTGAAGCTTTCTTT	CSTPRIRPEAFF
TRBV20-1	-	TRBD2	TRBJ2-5	TGCAGTGCTAGAGACCTTCGGGGGGGATACCAAGAGACCCAGTACTTC	CSARDLRGGYQETQYF
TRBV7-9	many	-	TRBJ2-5	TGTGCCAGCAGCTCTCCTAGGTATTCAGAGACCCAGTACTTC	CASSSPRYSETQYF
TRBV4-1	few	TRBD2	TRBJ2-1	TGCGCCAGCAGCCAAGAGGGCGGGGGAACCTACGAGCAGTTCTTC	CASSQEGGGTYEQFF
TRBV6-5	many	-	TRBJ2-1	TGTGCCAGCAGTCCCACCACGACCTACAATGAGCAGTTCTTC	CASSPTTTYNEQFF
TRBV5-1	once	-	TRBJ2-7	TGCGCCAGCAGCTTGGGGGCCAGGGAACCCGAGCAGTACTTC	CASSLGAREPEQYF
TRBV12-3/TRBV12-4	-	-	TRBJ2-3	TGTGCCAGCACCCATCCGGGCCTTTCGACAGATACGCAGTATTTT	CASTHPGLSTDTQYF
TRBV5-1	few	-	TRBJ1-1	TGCGCCAGCACCCGGGGGTCAGGGTTCGAAGCTTTCTTT	CASTRGSGFEAFF
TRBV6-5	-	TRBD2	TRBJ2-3	TGTGCCAGCAGTTACTCCTCTAGCGGGGGGGCCACAGATACGCAGTATTTT	CASSYSSSGGATDTQYF
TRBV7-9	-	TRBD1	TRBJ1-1	TGTGCCAGCAGCAGCACGAAAACAGGGGACACTGAAGCTTTCTTT	CASSSTKTGDTEAFF
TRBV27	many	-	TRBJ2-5	TGTGCCAGCAGTTGGGGAAAGACCCAGTACTTC	CASSWGKTQYF
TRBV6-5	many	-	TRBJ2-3	TGTGCCAGCAGTTACTCGGGGACAGATACGCAGTATTTT	CASSYSGTDTQYF
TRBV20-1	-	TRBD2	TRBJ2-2	TGCAGTGCTAGAGATGTGGCTAGCGGGGCGAACACCGGGGAGCTGTTTTTT	CSARDVASGANTGELFF
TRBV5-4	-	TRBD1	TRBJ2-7	TGTGCCAGCAGCTTGACAGGGGCTACCTACAATGAGCAGTACTTC	CASSLTGATYNEQYF
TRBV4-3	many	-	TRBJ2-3	TGCGCCAGCAGCCAAGAGCGGGTCACAGATACGCAGTATTTT	CASSQERVTDTQYF
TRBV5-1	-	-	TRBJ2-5	TGCGCCAGCAGGGTTTCCGCAGTATCCTACAATGAGCAGTACTTC	CASRVSAVSYNEQYF
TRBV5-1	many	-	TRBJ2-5	TGCGCCAGCAGCTTGGAGACTAGTGAAGAGACCCAGTACTTC	CASSLETSEETQYF